These 12 T cell receptor beta chains originate from one sample sequenced in a study of cytomegalovirus exposure and HLA in healthy donors. Produced via immunoSEQ multiplex PCR; TCRdb's table is partial and in-frame only. The sample lists fewer than 200,000 clones; more than 80% were seen once. Source material: PBMCs. These receptors all come from a woman younger than 30 in good health and CMV-seropositive.

This sequence joins TRBV27 and TRBJ2-5; TRBD1 matches at 10 bases. The ends lost 3 bases at V and 5 bases at J; junction bases unmatched: 3. Germline loops: CDR1 MNHEY, CDR2 SMNVEV (reference sequence). The CDR3 consists of 14 residues. CDR3 in amino acids: CASSLTGGSETQYF. In DNA form, the CDR3 reads TGTGCCAGCAGTTTGACAGGGGGCTCGGAGACCCAGTACTTC.

The chain recombines TRBV6-5 with TRBJ2-1; D perhaps matches TRBD2 (5 bases). Between the trimmed V and J ends, which lost 4 bases and 0 bases, there was a span of 13 bases. CDR3 length: 16 residues. Germline V gene data show CDR1 as MNHEY and CDR2 as SVGAGI. CDR3 residues: CASSSVSGRSYNEQFF. In DNA, the CDR3 is TGTGCCAGCAGTTCAGTCAGCGGCCGCTCCTACAATGAGCAGTTCTTC.

This clone was found once. The chain carries TRBV9 and TRBJ2-2; 8 bases fit TRBD2. V lost 0 bases, J lost 6 bases, and 4 bases stayed unmatched. CDR3 size: 15 residues. Looked up from germline, CDR1 is SGDLS and CDR2 is YYNGEE. The CDR3 region has the DNA TGTGCCAGCAGCGTAGTAAGCGGGAGTCCCGGGGAGCTGTTTTTT. Translation gives CASSVVSGSPGELFF.

This clone appeared once. This rearrangement joins TRBV5-4 to TRBJ2-3; D perhaps matches TRBD2 (6 bases). Trimming shortened V by 1 base and J by 4 bases, and 16 bases separated the two germline ends. This CDR3 is built from 16 residues. Germline lookup yields CDR1 SGHNT and CDR2 YYREEE (reference sequence). The CDR3 nucleotides read TGTGCCAGCAGCTTGCGGGGGACTTCGGCCCCAGATACGCAGTATTTT. Its translation is CASSLRGTSAPDTQYF.

The rearrangement uses TRBV28 and TRBJ2-7, with a weak D call TRBD1 (6 bases). The CDR3 spans 16 residues. The germline V and J ends were trimmed by 2 bases and 3 bases, with 17 bases remaining between them. CDR1 and CDR2 (germline): MDHEN, SYDVKM. CDR3 residues: CASSLEPGQNNYEQYF. The CDR3, as DNA: TGTGCCAGCAGTTTAGAGCCGGGACAAAACAACTACGAGCAGTACTTC.

The genes are TRBV5-4 and TRBJ2-5; D is perhaps TRBD2 (5 bases). Germline CDR1 SGHNT, CDR2 YYREEE (reference sequence). V was cut by 5 bases and J by 2 bases, with 16 bases left in between. The CDR3 runs to 15 residues. CDR3 residues: CASSSNRRNQETQYF. DNA for the CDR3: TGTGCCAGCAGTTCGAATCGGAGGAATCAAGAGACCCAGTACTTC.

This sequence joins TRBV15 and TRBJ1-6; 7 bases align to TRBD1. CDR1 is LNHNV, CDR2 YYDKDF, per germline (reference sequence). The CDR3 runs to 16 residues. Germline trimming cut 5 bases from V and 6 bases from J; bases unmatched to any gene: 10. The CDR3 sequence is CATSEYRGIGNSPLHF. The CDR3 DNA reads TGTGCCACCAGCGAATACAGGGGTATTGGTAATTCACCCCTCCACTTT.

The gene calls are TRBV19 and TRBJ1-2, with D possibly TRBD1 on 6 matching bases. Per germline, CDR1 LNHDA and CDR2 SQIVND (reference sequence). This CDR3 region has 15 residues. V lost 5 bases, J lost 2 bases, and 15 bases lay in between. CDR3 region: CASSHTGTANYGYTF. As DNA, the CDR3 is TGTGCCAGTAGTCACACAGGGACGGCAAACTATGGCTACACCTTC. The full variable domain, with the rest looked up from reference TRBV19 and TRBJ1-2, is DGGITQSPKYLFRKEGQNVTLSCEQNLNHDAMYWYRQDPGQGLRLIYYSQIVNDFQKGDIAEGYSVSREKKESFPLTVTSAQKNPTAFYLCASSHTGTANYGYTFGSGTRLTVV.

The V gene is TRBV7-2, the J gene TRBJ2-1; 13 bases are a match to TRBD2. Germline trimming cut 5 bases from V and 9 bases from J; bases unmatched to any gene: 7. The CDR3 totals 15 residues. Germline assignment: CDR1 SGHTA and CDR2 FQGNSA. In DNA, the CDR3 is TGTGCCAGCAGCCGGGGGACTAGCGGGGTTGGTGAGCAGTTCTTC. Its protein is CASSRGTSGVGEQFF.

This chain connects TRBV7-9 to TRBJ2-5, with D possibly being TRBD2 (6 bases). Trimming pared 1 base from V and 2 bases from J, leaving 11 bases between. Germline V lookup: CDR1 SEHNR, CDR2 FQNEAQ (reference sequence). The CDR3 runs to 15 residues. The CDR3 DNA sequence: TGTGCCAGCAGCTTAGTTAATGGGGGGCAAGAGACCCAGTACTTC. Translating gives CASSLVNGGQETQYF. The full variable domain, with the rest looked up from reference TRBV7-9 and TRBJ2-5, is DTGVSQNPRHKITKRGQNVTFRCDPISEHNRLYWYRQTLGQGPEFLTYFQNEAQLEKSRLLSDRFSAERPKGSFSTLEIQRTEQGDSAMYLCASSLVNGGQETQYFGPGTRLLVL.

The chain combines TRBV6-5 with TRBJ2-7, with D possibly matching TRBD2 (6 bases). Trimming pared 5 bases from V and 2 bases from J, leaving 16 bases between. The CDR3 loop spans 15 amino acids. CDR1 is MNHEY, CDR2 SVGAGI, per germline. CDR3 amino acids: CASSPGGVRPYEQYF. CDR3 coding DNA: TGTGCCAGCAGTCCCGGAGGGGTGAGGCCCTACGAGCAGTACTTC.

The V gene is TRBV11-2, the J gene TRBJ1-1; the D is unclear. Trimming removed 0 bases from V and 1 base from J, with 3 bases in between. The CDR3 runs to 13 residues. The germline gives CDR1 SGHAT, CDR2 FQNNGV. The CDR3 loop is CASSLDWNTEAFF. Written as DNA, the CDR3 is TGTGCCAGCAGCTTAGACTGGAACACTGAAGCTTTCTTT.